The next 3 T cell receptor beta chains were all read from a single sample in a study of blood T cell repertoires in COVID-19. Data came from immunoSEQ multiplex PCR; TCRdb stores just in-frame clones and leaves some out. The sample lists some 300,000 clones; approximately 84% were seen once. The sample was PBMCs or T cells enriched from blood (not recorded which). These receptors were collected from a man younger than 45 who had recovered from COVID-19.

V gene TRBV3-1 (or the pseudogene TRBV3-2) combines with J gene TRBJ2-3; 14 nucleotides match TRBD2. V shed 5 bases, J shed 5 bases, and the junction held 6 bases outside the gene matches. CDR1 and CDR2 (germline): LGHDT, YNNKEL (reference sequence). This CDR3 has 16 amino acids. The CDR3 coding sequence is TGTGCCAGCAGCGTACCGGGACTAGCGGGAGTAGATACGCAGTATTTT. It yields the protein CASSVPGLAGVDTQYF.

Comment on this clone: Germline is not matched at one junction end, which may reflect a read error. This chain connects TRBV7-7 to TRBJ2-2; a weak D match, TRBD2 (6 bases). Germline CDR1 is SSHAT and CDR2 is FNYEAQ (reference sequence). This CDR3 spans 12 amino acids. The CDR3 DNA sequence: TGTGCTAGCAGCCGCGGGGCCGGGGAGCTGTTTTTT. Encoded protein: CASSRGAGELFF.

J is TRBJ1-2 and V is TRBV6-5, with a possible D match to TRBD1 (6 bases). CDR1 is MNHEY and CDR2 is SVGAGI in the germline V gene. The CDR3 has 14 amino acids. V lost 8 bases and J 2 bases, leaving 15 bases between the germline ends. CDR3 protein: CASAIGGQNYGYTF. The CDR3 nucleotides are TGTGCCAGCGCCATAGGGGGACAAAACTATGGCTACACCTTC.